This TCR beta chain was found in a study of cytomegalovirus exposure and HLA in healthy donors. Study in general: In an early release, HLA-typed donors contributed 80 million to 95 million unique TCR sequences. Study-wide results and caveats: HLA restriction was apparent for most CMV-associated TCR beta chains in a later analysis. V- and J-gene trimming of TCR beta was linked (in a later analysis) to a missense DCLRE1C variant. A reported reduction in N-insertions relative to the approximately 670-donor mean was seen in an Asian-associated ancestry cluster in a later analysis.

The PCR employed 60 Vbeta primers together with 13 Jbeta primers. Sequenced by immunoSEQ multiplex PCR; TCRdb stores in-frame clones only, minus some. The sample data list 90,000 to 100,000 clones. Concerning this clone: The antigen remains unidentified.

This CDR3 comprises 14 residues. The germline gives CDR1 MNHEY, CDR2 SVGAGI. The chain has TRBV6-5 and TRBJ2-5; TRBD1 matches 7 bases. The DNA end is more similar to TRBJ2-7, so the J call may be wrong. This clonotype was sampled from a woman aged 25 to 39 in good health and CMV-seronegative. The sample taken for sequencing was PBMCs. The CDR3 region has the DNA TGTGCCAGCAGTTTCGGGACAGATCCCTACGAGCAGTACTTC. The encoded protein is CASSFGTDPYEQYF.